Only a few counts were recorded for the clone carrying this T cell receptor (beta chain). Its antigen is undetermined. This specimen belongs to a study of OX40 agonist ivuxolimab in advanced cancers. Study observations and caveats: Patients who responded partially at 0.1-3.0 mg/kg showed clonal expansion ranking among the lowest.

Clones were sequenced by immunoSEQ multiplex PCR, and TCRdb holds only the in-frame ones, with some missing. The sample yields nearly 8,000 clones, 75% to 85% seen once. The germline V gene encodes CDR1 GTSNPN and CDR2 SVGIG (reference sequence). The CDR3 length is 14 residues. Trimming removed 2 bases from V and 4 bases from J; junction bases left unmatched: 5. This TCR derives from an adult with an advanced solid tumor such as melanoma, head and neck, liver or kidney cancer. This chain connects TRBV30 to TRBJ1-1, with TRBD1 identical over 9 bases. The sequenced sample was CD4+ or CD8+ T cells sorted from blood, obtained in a trial of the OX40 agonist ivuxolimab. This CDR3 is CAWSTGGGGTEAFF. DNA for the CDR3: TGTGCCTGGAGTACAGGGGGCGGGGGCACTGAAGCTTTCTTT.